This TCR beta chain was obtained from a study of blood T cells in healthy people across ages. Findings of the study overall: Naive T cell percentage strongly correlated with TCR beta diversity.

Remarks on this clonotype: Its cognate antigen is unknown.

The germline V and J ends were trimmed by 8 bases and 1 base, with 15 bases remaining between them. This CDR3 region has 15 residues. CDR1 and CDR2 from the germline V gene are SGHAT and FQNNGV. Through a sample-barcoded 5' primer and a J-beta primer mix, a second PCR was run for 7 to 11 cycles. Using its own MiXCR run on the 5' RACE reads, TCRdb lists one record per CDR3 protein. Altogether about 770,000 distinct CDR3 sequences are present, approximately 48% being singletons, with the ten largest covering 15% to 25%. The source material was blood. The source is a man in his 60s in good health. The V call is TRBV11-2, the J call TRBJ2-4; D might be TRBD1 or TRBD2, each matching 5 bases. CDR3 nucleotides: TGTGCCAGCCTGGGACCTTCGGGGGCCAAAAACATTCAGTACTTC. As protein: CASLGPSGAKNIQYF.